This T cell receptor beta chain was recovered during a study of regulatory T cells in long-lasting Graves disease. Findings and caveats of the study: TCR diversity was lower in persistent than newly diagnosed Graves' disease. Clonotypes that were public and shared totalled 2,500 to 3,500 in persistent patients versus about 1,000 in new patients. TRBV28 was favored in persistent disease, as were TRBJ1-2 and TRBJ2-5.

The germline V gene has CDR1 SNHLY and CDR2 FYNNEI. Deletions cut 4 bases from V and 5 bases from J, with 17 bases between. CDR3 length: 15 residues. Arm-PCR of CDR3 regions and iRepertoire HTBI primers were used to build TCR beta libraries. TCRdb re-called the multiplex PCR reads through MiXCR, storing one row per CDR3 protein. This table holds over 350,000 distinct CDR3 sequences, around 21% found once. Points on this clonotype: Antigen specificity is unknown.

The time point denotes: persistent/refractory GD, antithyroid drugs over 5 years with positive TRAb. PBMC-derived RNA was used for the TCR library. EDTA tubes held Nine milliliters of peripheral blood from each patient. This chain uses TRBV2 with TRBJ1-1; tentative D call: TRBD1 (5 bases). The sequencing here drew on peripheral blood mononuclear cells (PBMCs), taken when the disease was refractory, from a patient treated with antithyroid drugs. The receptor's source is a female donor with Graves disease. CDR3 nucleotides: TGTGCCAGCAGTGGGGCCCCCGGGGGGGTTACTGAAGCTTTCTTT. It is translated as CASSGAPGGVTEAFF.